The 8 T cell receptor beta chains presented below share a single source sample, sequenced in a study of cytomegalovirus exposure and HLA in healthy donors. This table comes from immunoSEQ multiplex PCR, and its TCRdb copy is limited to in-frame clones, with some not included. The sample consists of about 43,000 clones, 90% to 95% of them appearing once. The sequenced sample was PBMCs. These receptors were taken from a man aged 18-30 years in good health and CMV-seronegative.

J is TRBJ2-7 and V is TRBV14, with D unresolved. V lost 3 bases, J lost 1 base, and 16 bases lay in between. From germline, CDR1 is SGHDN and CDR2 FVKESK. This CDR3 region has 16 residues. The CDR3 here is CASSHLTLTGSYEQYF. Written as DNA, the CDR3 is TGTGCCAGCAGCCACCTAACCCTTACTGGTTCCTACGAGCAGTACTTC.

The chain employs TRBV6-5 and TRBJ1-4; TRBD1 aligns across 7 bases. CDR1 and CDR2 from the germline V gene are MNHEY and SVGAGI. V lost 2 bases and J lost 8; bases outside the gene matches: 5. The CDR3 consists of 14 residues. The CDR3 nucleotides are TGTGCCAGCAGTTACGACAGGGTGGGCGAAAAACTGTTTTTT. This sequence encodes CASSYDRVGEKLFF.

V usage is TRBV4-3 and J usage is TRBJ2-3; 8 bases agree with TRBD2. CDR3 size: 17 residues. Unmatched junction bases numbered 13, after V lost 2 bases and J lost 6 bases. Germline V lookup: CDR1 LGHNA, CDR2 YSLEER. As DNA, the CDR3 is TGCGCCAGCAGCCAATTGTCCGTACCCGGGACTAGGGATACGCAGTATTTT. This codes for CASSQLSVPGTRDTQYF.

The CDR3 here is CASSQESPGNEQFF. In nucleotides, the CDR3 is TGCGCCAGCAGCCAAGAGTCCCCGGGAAATGAGCAGTTCTTC. The chain links TRBV4-3 to TRBJ2-1, with TRBD2 as a possible D gene (5 bases). CDR3 length equals 14 residues. Germline V gene lookup returns CDR1 LGHNA and CDR2 YSLEER. V dropped 0 bases and J dropped 7 bases, with 10 bases sitting between them.

The J gene is TRBJ1-2, the V gene TRBV4-2; unclear D gene. V was clipped by 0 bases and J by 10 bases, with 18 bases between them. Looked up from germline, CDR1 is LGHNA and CDR2 is YNFKEQ. CDR3 length: 15 amino acids. The CDR3 bases are TGTGCCAGCAGCCAAGATACTCAGCGGCAGGCCAACTACACCTTC. It translates to CASSQDTQRQANYTF.

The chain is built from TRBV6-5 and TRBJ2-1, with D maybe TRBD2 (6 bases). The CDR3 is 14 amino acids. The V gene lost 5 bases and the J gene lost 6 bases, with 14 bases spanning the gap. Germline loops: CDR1 MNHEY, CDR2 SVGAGI. The CDR3 loop is CASSRWGESNEQFF. CDR3 coding DNA: TGTGCCAGCAGTCGCTGGGGGGAGAGCAATGAGCAGTTCTTC.

J is TRBJ2-3 and V is TRBV28; perhaps TRBD2 as D (6 bases). The germline V gene encodes CDR1 MDHEN and CDR2 SYDVKM. Trimming removed 3 bases from V and 2 bases from J, with 24 bases in between. This CDR3 is 19 amino acids long. DNA of the CDR3: TGTGCCAGCAGTTTTGGGGAGCTAATCGGGCGGGAACCCACAGATACGCAGTATTTT. It is translated as CASSFGELIGREPTDTQYF. The full variable domain, rest sourced from reference TRBV28 and TRBJ2-3, is DVKVTQSSRYLVKRTGEKVFLECVQDMDHENMFWYRQDPGLGLRLIYFSYDVKMKEKGDIPEGYSVSREKKERFSLILESASTNQTSMYLCASSFGELIGREPTDTQYFGPGTRLTVL.

CDR3 nucleotide sequence: TGCGCCAGCAGCTTTCTAGCGGGCTCGGGGACCCAGTACTTC. It codes for CASSFLAGSGTQYF. This chain joins TRBV5-1 and TRBJ2-5; 8 nucleotides align to TRBD2. The CDR3 has 14 amino acids. V trimming: 2 bases; J trimming: 7 bases; junction bases outside the gene matches: 7. Germline V gene lookup returns CDR1 SGHRS and CDR2 YFSETQ.